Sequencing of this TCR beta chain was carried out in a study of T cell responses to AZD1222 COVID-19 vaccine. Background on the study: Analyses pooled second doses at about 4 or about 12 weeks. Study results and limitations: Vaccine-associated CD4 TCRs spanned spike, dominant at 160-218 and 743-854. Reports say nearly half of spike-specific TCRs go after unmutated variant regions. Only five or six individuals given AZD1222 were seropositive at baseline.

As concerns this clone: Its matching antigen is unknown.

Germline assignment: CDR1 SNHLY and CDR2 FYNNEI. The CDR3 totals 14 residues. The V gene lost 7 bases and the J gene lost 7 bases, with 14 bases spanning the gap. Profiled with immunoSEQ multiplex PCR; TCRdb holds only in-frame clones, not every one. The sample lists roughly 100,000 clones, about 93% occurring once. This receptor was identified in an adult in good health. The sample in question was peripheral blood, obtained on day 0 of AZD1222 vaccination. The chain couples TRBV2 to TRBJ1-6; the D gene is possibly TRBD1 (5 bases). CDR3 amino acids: CASTPRAGNSPLHF. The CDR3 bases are TGTGCCAGCACGCCCAGGGCTGGAAATTCACCCCTCCACTTT.